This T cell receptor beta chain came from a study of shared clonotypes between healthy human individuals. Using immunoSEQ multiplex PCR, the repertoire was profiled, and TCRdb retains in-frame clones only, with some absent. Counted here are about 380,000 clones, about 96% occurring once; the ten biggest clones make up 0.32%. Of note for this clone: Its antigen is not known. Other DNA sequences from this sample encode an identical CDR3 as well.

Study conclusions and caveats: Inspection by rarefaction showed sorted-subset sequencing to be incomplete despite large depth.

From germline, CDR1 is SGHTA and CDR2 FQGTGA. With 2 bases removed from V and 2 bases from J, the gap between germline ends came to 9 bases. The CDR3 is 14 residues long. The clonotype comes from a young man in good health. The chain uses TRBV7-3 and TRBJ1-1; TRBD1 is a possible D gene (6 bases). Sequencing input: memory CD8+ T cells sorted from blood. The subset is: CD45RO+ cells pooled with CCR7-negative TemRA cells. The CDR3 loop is CASSLGGRNTEAFF. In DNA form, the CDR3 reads TGTGCCAGCAGCTTAGGGGGGCGTAACACTGAAGCTTTCTTT.